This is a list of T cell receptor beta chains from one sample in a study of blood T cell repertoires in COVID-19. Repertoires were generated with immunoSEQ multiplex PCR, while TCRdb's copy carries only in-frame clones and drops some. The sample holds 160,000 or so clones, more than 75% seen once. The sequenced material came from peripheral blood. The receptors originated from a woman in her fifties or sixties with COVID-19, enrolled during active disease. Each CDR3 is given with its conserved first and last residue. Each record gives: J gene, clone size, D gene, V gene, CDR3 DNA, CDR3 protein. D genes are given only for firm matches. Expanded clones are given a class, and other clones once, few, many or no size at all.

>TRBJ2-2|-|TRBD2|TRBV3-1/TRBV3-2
TGTGCCAGCAGCCAAGGCCTAGCGGGGAACACCGGGGAGCTGTTTTTT
CASSQGLAGNTGELFF
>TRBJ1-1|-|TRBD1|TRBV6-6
TGTGCCAGCCTGACAGGGGTGAACACTGAAGCTTTCTTT
CASLTGVNTEAFF
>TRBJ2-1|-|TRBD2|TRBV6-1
TGTGCCAGCAGTGAATTCCCTAGCGGGGGGCATAATGAGCAGTTCTTC
CASSEFPSGGHNEQFF
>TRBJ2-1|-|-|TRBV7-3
TGTGCCAGCAGCTTAATCGTCCGCAGCTCCTACAATGAGCAGTTCTTC
CASSLIVRSSYNEQFF
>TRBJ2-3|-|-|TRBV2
TGTGCCACCTCGACTAGCACAGATACGCAGTATTTT
CATSTSTDTQYF
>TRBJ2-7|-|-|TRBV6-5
TGTGCCAGCAGTTACGAGGCTCTCCACTTGTTAAACGAGCAGTACTTC
CASSYEALHLLNEQYF
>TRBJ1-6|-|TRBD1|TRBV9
TGTGCCAGCAGCAGAGGACAGGGGGATTCACCCCTCCACTTT
CASSRGQGDSPLHF
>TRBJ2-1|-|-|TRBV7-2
TGTGCCAGCAGCCAGAGGACGCGGGGAAAATCATACAATGAGCAGTTCTTC
CASSQRTRGKSYNEQFF
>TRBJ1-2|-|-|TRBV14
TGTGCCAGCAGCCGGGATGGGTCAGGAGGCTATGGCTACACCTTC
CASSRDGSGGYGYTF
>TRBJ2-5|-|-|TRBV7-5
TGTGCCAGAAGCTGCCCCGGGACAGGGCGGGAGACCCAGTACTTC
CARSCPGTGRETQYF
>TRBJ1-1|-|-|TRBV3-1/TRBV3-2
TGTGCCAGCAGCCAAGCAGAAGGGGGCACTGAAGCTTTCTTT
CASSQAEGGTEAFF
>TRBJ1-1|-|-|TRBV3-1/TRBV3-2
TGTGCCAGCAGCCAACCAGGGGAAAACACTGAAGCTTTCTTT
CASSQPGENTEAFF
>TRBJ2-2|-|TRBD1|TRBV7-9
TGTGCCAGCAGCTGGACAGGGCTAAGGAACACCGGGGAGCTGTTTTTT
CASSWTGLRNTGELFF
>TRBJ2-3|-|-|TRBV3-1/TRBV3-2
TGTGCCAGCAGCCCCTTCGGGGGTCCAGATACGCAGTATTTT
CASSPFGGPDTQYF
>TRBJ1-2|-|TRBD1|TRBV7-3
TGTGCCAGCGCAGAGAGCGGACAGGGGGCTTATGGCTACACCTTC
CASAESGQGAYGYTF
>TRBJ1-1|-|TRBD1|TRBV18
TGTGCCAGCTCACCACCCTACGGGACAGGGATCACTGAAGCTTTCTTT
CASSPPYGTGITEAFF
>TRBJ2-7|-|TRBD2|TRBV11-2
TGTGCCAGCAGCATGACTAGCGGGGGGTTCTACGAGCAGTACTTC
CASSMTSGGFYEQYF
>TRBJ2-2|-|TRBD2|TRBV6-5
TGTGCCAGCAGAGCCAGCGGGGACACCGGGGAGCTGTTTTTT
CASRASGDTGELFF
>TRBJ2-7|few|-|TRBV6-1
TGTGCCAGCAGTGAGTCCCAGGCCGCCTACGAGCAGTACTTC
CASSESQAAYEQYF
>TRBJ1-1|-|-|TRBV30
TGTGCCTGTCCGGGGGGCACTGAAGCTTTCTTT
CACPGGTEAFF
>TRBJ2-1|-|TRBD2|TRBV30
TGTGCCTGGGGACTAGCGGGATACAATGAGCAGTTCTTC
CAWGLAGYNEQFF
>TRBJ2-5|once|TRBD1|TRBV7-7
TGTGCCAGCAGCCCGGGACAGCAAGAGACCCAGTACTTC
CASSPGQQETQYF
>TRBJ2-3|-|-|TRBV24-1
TGTGCCACCAGTGAACTAAACACAGATACGCAGTATTTT
CATSELNTDTQYF
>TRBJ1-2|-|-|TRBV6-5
TGTGCCAGGTCCGACAGACTCTGGGCCTATGGCTACACCTTC
CARSDRLWAYGYTF
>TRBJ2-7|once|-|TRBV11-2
TGTGCCAGCAGCTTACCAGGGATCTACGAGCAGTACTTC
CASSLPGIYEQYF
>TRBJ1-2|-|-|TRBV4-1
TGCGCCAGCAGCCAACGGACGGGAAACTATGGCTACACCTTC
CASSQRTGNYGYTF
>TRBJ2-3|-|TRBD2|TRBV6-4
TGTGCCAGCAGTCCCGTTGCCGCGGCGGGGGGGAACACAGATACGCAGTATTTT
CASSPVAAAGGNTDTQYF
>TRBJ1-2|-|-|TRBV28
TGTGCCAGCAGTTTAGAGGGCCTCAACTATGGCTACACCTTC
CASSLEGLNYGYTF
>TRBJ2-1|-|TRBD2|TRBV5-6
TGTGCCAGCAGCAACCTACCGGGAGGTGAGTTCTTC
CASSNLPGGEFF
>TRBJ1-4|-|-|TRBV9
TGTGCCAGCAGCTCCCCGGGCGGGAATGAAAAACTGTTTTTT
CASSSPGGNEKLFF
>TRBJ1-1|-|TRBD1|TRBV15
TGTGCCACCAGCAGAGATCTCCCACAGGGGTCCACTGAAGCTTTCTTT
CATSRDLPQGSTEAFF
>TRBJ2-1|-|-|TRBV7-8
TGTGCCAGCAGGCAAACAGGGAGCTCCTACAATGAGCAGTTCTTC
CASRQTGSSYNEQFF
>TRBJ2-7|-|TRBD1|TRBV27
TGTGCCACATCGACAGGGGGCGACGAGCAGTACTTC
CATSTGGDEQYF